This T cell receptor beta chain is drawn from a study of cytomegalovirus exposure and HLA in healthy donors. Healthy bone marrow donors supplied every sample. PCR employed 60 Vbeta and 13 Jbeta primers. Libraries were prepared by immunoSEQ multiplex PCR; TCRdb keeps only in-frame clonotypes and omits some of them. The listing contains just under 65,000 clones. About this clone: The antigen is not known.

V gave up 3 bases and J gave up 0 bases, with 8 bases separating them. There are 13 residues in the CDR3. The germline CDR1 and CDR2 sequences are SQVTM and ANQGSEA. Study conclusions and caveats: When a later analysis was performed, an Asian-associated ancestry cluster reportedly had fewer N-insertions than the roughly 640-donor mean.

This clonotype was obtained from a boy aged 5-17 years in good health and CMV-seronegative. The chain links TRBV29-1 to TRBJ1-1; D is unclear. The sequencing input was PBMCs. CDR3 in amino acids: CSVEGGMNTEAFF. DNA of the CDR3: TGCAGCGTTGAGGGCGGGATGAACACTGAAGCTTTCTTT.